This T cell receptor beta chain was sequenced during a study of Graves' ophthalmopathy and Graves' hyperthyroidism. This clonotype was seen a handful of times. What it binds is unknown. The junction differs from germline at one of its ends, possibly a read error. This CDR3 is built from 13 residues. Germline lookup yields CDR1 MNHEY and CDR2 SMNVEV (reference sequence). A follow-up of 18 months without ophthalmopathy meant that hyperthyroidism was stable. Patients were left out if they had other autoimmune diseases, uncontrolled infections, pregnancy or lactation. The starting material, about 9.9 ml of fresh peripheral blood, provided the PBMCs. Using RNA transcripts, the TCR beta CDR3 regions were amplified. First-round RT-PCR employed HTBI primers, with a second-round multiplex PCR after it. MiXCR, run by TCRdb on the multiplex PCR reads, gives a single entry per CDR3 protein. The table lists hundreds of thousands of distinct CDR3 sequences, 20% to 25% of them singletons.

The study, taken as a whole, reports: The authors also found most expanded thyroid clonotypes above 0.001 frequency in blood.

This receptor was taken from a woman aged 18 to 35 with stable Graves' hyperthyroidism. The sequenced sample consisted of peripheral blood. The V and J genes are TRBV27 and TRBJ2-5, with D possibly matching TRBD1 (5 bases). CDR3 loop: CAGRALGSETQYF. CDR3 bases: TGTGCCGGCAGGGCACTCGGGTCAGAGACCCAGTACTTC.